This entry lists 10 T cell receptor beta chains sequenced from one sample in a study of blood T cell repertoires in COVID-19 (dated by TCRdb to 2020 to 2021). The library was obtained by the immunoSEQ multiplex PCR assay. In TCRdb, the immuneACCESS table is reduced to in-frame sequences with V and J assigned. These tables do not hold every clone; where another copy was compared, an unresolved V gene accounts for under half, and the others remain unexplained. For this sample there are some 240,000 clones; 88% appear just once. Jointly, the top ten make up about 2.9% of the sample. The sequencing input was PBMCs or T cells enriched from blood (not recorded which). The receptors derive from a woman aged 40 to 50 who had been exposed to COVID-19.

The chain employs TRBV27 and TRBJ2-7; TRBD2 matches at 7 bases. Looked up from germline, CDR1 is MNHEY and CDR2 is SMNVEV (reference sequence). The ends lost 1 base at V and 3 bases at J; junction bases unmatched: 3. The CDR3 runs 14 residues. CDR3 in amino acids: CASSLFASGYEQYF. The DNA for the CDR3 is TGTGCCAGCAGTTTATTTGCTAGCGGCTACGAGCAGTACTTC.

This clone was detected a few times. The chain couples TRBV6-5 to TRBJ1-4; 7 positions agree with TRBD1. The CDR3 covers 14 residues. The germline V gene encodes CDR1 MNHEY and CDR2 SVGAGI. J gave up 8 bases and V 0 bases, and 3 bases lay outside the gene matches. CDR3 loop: CASSYSPGGEKLFF. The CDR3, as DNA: TGTGCCAGCAGTTACTCTCCAGGGGGGGAAAAACTGTTTTTT.

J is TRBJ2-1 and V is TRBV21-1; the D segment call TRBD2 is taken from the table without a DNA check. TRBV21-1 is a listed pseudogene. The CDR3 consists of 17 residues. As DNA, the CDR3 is TGTGCCAGCAGCAAAAACCAGACTAGCGGGGGGACGGATGAGCAGTTCTTC. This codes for CASSKNQTSGGTDEQFF.

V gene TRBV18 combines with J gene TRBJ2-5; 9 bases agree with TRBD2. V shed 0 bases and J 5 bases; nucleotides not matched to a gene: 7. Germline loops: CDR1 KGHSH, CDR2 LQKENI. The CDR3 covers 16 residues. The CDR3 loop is CASSPPAGGHSETQYF. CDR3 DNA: TGTGCCAGCTCACCACCGGCGGGGGGGCATTCTGAGACCCAGTACTTC.

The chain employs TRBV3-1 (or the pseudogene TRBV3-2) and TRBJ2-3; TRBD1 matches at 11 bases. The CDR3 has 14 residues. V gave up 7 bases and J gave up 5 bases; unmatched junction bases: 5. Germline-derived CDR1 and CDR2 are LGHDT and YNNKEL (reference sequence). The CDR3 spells CASTRTGGRDTQYF. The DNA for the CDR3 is TGTGCCAGCACCAGGACAGGGGGCCGAGATACGCAGTATTTT.

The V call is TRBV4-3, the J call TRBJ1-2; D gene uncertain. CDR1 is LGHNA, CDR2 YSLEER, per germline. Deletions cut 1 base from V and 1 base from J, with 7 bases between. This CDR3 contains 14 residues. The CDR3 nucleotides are TGCGCCAGCAGCCAAGTCGGAGGTAACTATGGCTACACCTTC. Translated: CASSQVGGNYGYTF.

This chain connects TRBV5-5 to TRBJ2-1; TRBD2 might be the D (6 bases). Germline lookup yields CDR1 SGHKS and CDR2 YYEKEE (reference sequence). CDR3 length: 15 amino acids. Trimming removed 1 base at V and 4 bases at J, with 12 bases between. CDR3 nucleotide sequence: TGTGCCAGCAGCTTGTTCCTGGCGGGGTACAATGAGCAGTTCTTC. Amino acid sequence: CASSLFLAGYNEQFF.

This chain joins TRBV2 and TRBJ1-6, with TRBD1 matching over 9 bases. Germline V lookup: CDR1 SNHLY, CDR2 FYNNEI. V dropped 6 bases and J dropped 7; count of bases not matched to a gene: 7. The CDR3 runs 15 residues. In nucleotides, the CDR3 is TGTGCCAGCAGACTAGACAGGGGGAGAAATTCACCCCTCCACTTT. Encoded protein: CASRLDRGRNSPLHF.

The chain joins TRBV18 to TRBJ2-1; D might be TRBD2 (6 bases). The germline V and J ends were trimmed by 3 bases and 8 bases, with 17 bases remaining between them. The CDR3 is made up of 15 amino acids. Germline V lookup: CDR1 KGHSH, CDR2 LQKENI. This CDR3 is CASSPILALGDEQFF. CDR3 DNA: TGTGCCAGCTCACCTATACTAGCTTTGGGGGATGAGCAGTTCTTC.

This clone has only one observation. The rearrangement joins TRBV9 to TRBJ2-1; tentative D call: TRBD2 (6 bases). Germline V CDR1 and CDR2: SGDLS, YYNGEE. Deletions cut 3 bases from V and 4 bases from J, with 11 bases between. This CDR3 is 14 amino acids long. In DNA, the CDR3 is TGTGCCAGCAGCGGATGGGGGGAATACAATGAGCAGTTCTTC. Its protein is CASSGWGEYNEQFF.